These T cell receptor beta chains were read from a single sample in a study of T cell changes during pregnancy in multiple sclerosis. The assay was immunoSEQ multiplex PCR, and TCRdb's table has in-frame clones only and misses some. Counted here are about 68,000 clones, 91% occurring once; the ten biggest clones make up more than 0.75%. This specimen was peripheral blood, taken in the second trimester of pregnancy. The receptors stem from a female donor with multiple sclerosis, enrolled in a pregnancy study. CDR3s include the opening cysteine and the closing phenylalanine or tryptophan. Fields, in order: D gene, J gene, clone size, V gene, CDR3 DNA, CDR3 protein. The D gene is left open where the match is weak. Expanded clones get a size class; other rows say once, few or many, or leave the size out.

TRBD1 TRBJ1-1 NA TRBV18 TGTGCCAGCTCACAGACAGGGGAAAGGGAAGCTTTCTTT CASSQTGEREAFF
TRBD1 TRBJ2-1 NA TRBV7-2 TGTGCCAGCAGCATACCGGGACAGAGAGAGTTCTTC CASSIPGQREFF
TRBD2 TRBJ2-1 NA TRBV29-1 TGCAGCGTTGAGGCAGCGGAGCGGGGGGGCCTCGTGAGGTCCTACAATGAGCAGTTCTTC CSVEAAERGGLVRSYNEQFF
NA TRBJ2-3 NA TRBV9 TGTGCCAGCAGCGTAGGTAGCGCACACCTCCTGAGGGATACGCAGTATTTT CASSVGSAHLLRDTQYF
TRBD1 TRBJ2-2 NA TRBV7-8 TGTGCCAGCAGCGATCCGGGACAGGGGATCACCGGGGAGCTGTTTTTT CASSDPGQGITGELFF
TRBD2 TRBJ2-3 NA TRBV27 TGTGCCAGCAGTCCCAGAGGTCGAGCGGGGGCCCCAGATACGCAGTATTTT CASSPRGRAGAPDTQYF
TRBD2 TRBJ2-1 NA TRBV14 TGTGCCAGCAGCCAAGGACTAGCGGGGGTCTCTTTCTCCTACAATGAGCAGTTCTTC CASSQGLAGVSFSYNEQFF
NA TRBJ2-2 NA TRBV11-3 TGTGCCAGCAGACACAGGGTGAACACCGGGGAGCTGTTTTTT CASRHRVNTGELFF
TRBD2 TRBJ2-5 NA TRBV7-8 TGTGCCAGCAGCTTAGTGGCGGGGGGGCCACGGGAGACCCAGTACTTC CASSLVAGGPRETQYF
TRBD1 TRBJ1-6 NA TRBV9 TGTGCCAGCAGCACCGACAGGGCCTATAATTCACCCCTCCACTTT CASSTDRAYNSPLHF
TRBD2 TRBJ2-1 few TRBV29-1 TGCAGCCTAATGGGACTAGCGGGGGTTGGTGAGCAGTTCTTC CSLMGLAGVGEQFF
NA TRBJ1-1 once TRBV6-5 TGTGCCAGCAGGTCTATAGGGAGACCTGAAGCTTTCTTT CASRSIGRPEAFF
NA TRBJ1-1 few TRBV4-3 TGCGCCAGCAGCCAGTTACAGAACACTGAAGCTTTCTTT CASSQLQNTEAFF
NA TRBJ2-1 NA TRBV7-2 TGTGCCAGCAGCTTAACGGGCATAGCGAATACCCTCCTCGAGCAGTTCTTC CASSLTGIANTLLEQFF
TRBD2 TRBJ2-6 NA TRBV7-9 TGTGCCAGCAGCCTGACTAGCGCCGGGGCCAACGTCCTGACTTTC CASSLTSAGANVLTF
NA TRBJ2-7 NA TRBV7-2 TGTGCCAGCAGCTTACGGCAGGGAGGTTCCTACGAGCAGTACTTC CASSLRQGGSYEQYF
NA TRBJ1-2 NA TRBV15 TGTGCCACCAGCAGGGTGGACAGTGGGCTTGGCTACACCTTC CATSRVDSGLGYTF
NA TRBJ2-3 NA TRBV5-1 TGCGCCAGCAGCCCCGTTGAGCCCCGTGCAGATACGCAGTATTTT CASSPVEPRADTQYF
TRBD1 TRBJ1-1 NA TRBV14 TGTGCCAGCAGCCGGGACAGGAACACTGAAGCTTTCTTT CASSRDRNTEAFF
NA TRBJ2-2 NA TRBV4-2 TGTGCCAGCAGCCCGACCGAGGCGCCCGGCGGGGAGCTGTTTTTT CASSPTEAPGGELFF
TRBD1 TRBJ2-4 NA TRBV7-6 TGTGCCAGCAGCTTAGGTTACAGGGGGCCGGGCGGCATTCAGTACTTC CASSLGYRGPGGIQYF
TRBD1 TRBJ1-5 NA TRBV7-2 TGTGCCAGCAGCCTACAGCAGGGGGATCAGCCCCAGCATTTT CASSLQQGDQPQHF
NA TRBJ2-4 NA TRBV23-1 TGCGCCAGCAGTCAGGGGCTAGCCAAAAACATTCAGTACTTC CASSQGLAKNIQYF
NA TRBJ1-2 NA TRBV29-1 TGCAGCGTTGCCGACGACAGGCAGAACTATGGCTACACCTTC CSVADDRQNYGYTF
TRBD1 TRBJ2-4 NA TRBV19 TGTGCCAGTAGTCAACTGACAGGGTTGGGAAACATTCAGTACTTC CASSQLTGLGNIQYF
TRBD2 TRBJ2-7 few TRBV2 TGTGCCAGCAGTGCCGGCGGGGGTCTGCGCGAGCAGTACTTC CASSAGGGLREQYF
TRBD1 TRBJ1-4 NA TRBV7-3 TGTGCCAGCAGCAGGGGACAGCTTCTTGGGGAAAAACTGTTTTTT CASSRGQLLGEKLFF
NA TRBJ1-3 NA TRBV6-5 TGTGCCAGCAGTCAACAGAGACCACCTGGAAACACCATATATTTT CASSQQRPPGNTIYF
NA TRBJ2-7 NA TRBV12-5 TGTGCTAGTGGTTTGGCCCTGCGACTAAACTACGAGCAGTACTTC CASGLALRLNYEQYF
NA TRBJ2-4 NA TRBV2 TGTGCCAGCAGTGAATCCGGTGCGGGCGGTAAAAACATTCAGTACTTC CASSESGAGGKNIQYF
NA TRBJ2-4 many TRBV4-2 TGTGCCAGCAGCGTGAGCGGAACCGGTGTGGACATTCAGTACTTC CASSVSGTGVDIQYF
TRBD1 TRBJ1-1 NA TRBV4-3 TGCGCCAGCAGCCAAGATAACGCAGGGGGGACTGAAGCTTTCTTT CASSQDNAGGTEAFF